The entry below describes one T cell receptor beta chain. Its cognate antigen is unknown. Approximately 82 million PBMCs were counted before genomic DNA extraction. Genomic DNA from each subset was divided evenly over several immunoSEQ plates. Study processing details: Filtering differed because ImmunoSEQ produced junction-only sequences that carried no quality scores. Sequencing used immunoSEQ multiplex PCR; TCRdb keeps in-frame clones, though not all of them. The V and J calls and clone size come from that table; D and trimming were worked out from the DNA. Seen here are roughly 490,000 clones, around 80% observed once, and the top ten hold approximately 13%. The data are from a study of shared clonotypes between healthy human individuals. CDR3 length: 15 amino acids. V was shortened by 0 bases and J by 1 base, with 8 bases between the two germline ends. From germline, CDR1 is SEHNR and CDR2 FQNEAQ (reference sequence).

Study-wide results and caveats: Clonotype sharing among donors was thought likely to change with sequencing depth.

The receptor comes from a woman aged 40 to 55 in good health. Some clones in this sample may be carry-over from other donors' samples. This chain uses TRBV7-9 with TRBJ2-3; D is unclear. The sequenced sample consisted of PBMCs. The CDR3 DNA reads TGTGCCAGCAGCTTAGCGCTCCCCGGCACAGATACGCAGTATTTT. Its protein product is CASSLALPGTDTQYF.